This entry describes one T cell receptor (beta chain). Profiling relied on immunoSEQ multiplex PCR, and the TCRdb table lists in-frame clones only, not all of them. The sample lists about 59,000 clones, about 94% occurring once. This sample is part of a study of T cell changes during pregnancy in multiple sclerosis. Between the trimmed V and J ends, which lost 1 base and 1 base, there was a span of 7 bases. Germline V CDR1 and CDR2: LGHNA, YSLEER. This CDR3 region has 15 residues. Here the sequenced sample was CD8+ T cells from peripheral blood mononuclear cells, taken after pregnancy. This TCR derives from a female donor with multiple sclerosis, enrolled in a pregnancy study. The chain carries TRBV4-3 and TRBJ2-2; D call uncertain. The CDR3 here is CASSQGAWNTGELFF. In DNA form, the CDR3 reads TGCGCCAGCAGCCAAGGAGCTTGGAACACCGGGGAGCTGTTTTTT.